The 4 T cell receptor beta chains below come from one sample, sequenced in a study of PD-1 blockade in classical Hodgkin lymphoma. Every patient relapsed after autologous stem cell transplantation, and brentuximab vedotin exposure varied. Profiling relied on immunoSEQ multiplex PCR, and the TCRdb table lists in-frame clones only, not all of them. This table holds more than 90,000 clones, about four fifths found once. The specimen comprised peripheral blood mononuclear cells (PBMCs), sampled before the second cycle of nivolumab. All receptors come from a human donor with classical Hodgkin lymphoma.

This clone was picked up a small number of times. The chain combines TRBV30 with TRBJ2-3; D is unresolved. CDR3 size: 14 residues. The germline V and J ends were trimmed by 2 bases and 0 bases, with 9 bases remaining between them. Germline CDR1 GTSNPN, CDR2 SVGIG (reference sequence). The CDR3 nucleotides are TGTGCCTGGAGTCGTGGCGAAAGCACAGATACGCAGTATTTT. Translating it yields CAWSRGESTDTQYF. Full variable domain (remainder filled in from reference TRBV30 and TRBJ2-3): SQTIHQWPATLVQPVGSPLSLECTVEGTSNPNLYWYRQAAGRGLQLLFYSVGIGQISSEVPQNLSASRPQDRQFILSSKKLLLSDSGFYLCAWSRGESTDTQYFGPGTRLTVL.

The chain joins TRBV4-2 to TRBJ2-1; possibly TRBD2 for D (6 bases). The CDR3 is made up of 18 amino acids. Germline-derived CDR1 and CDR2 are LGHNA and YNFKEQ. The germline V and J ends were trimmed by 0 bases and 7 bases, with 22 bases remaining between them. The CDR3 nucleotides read TGTGCCAGCAGCCAAGATCCGGGGCGGGAAGGAGGGAAGAATGAGCAGTTCTTC. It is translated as CASSQDPGREGGKNEQFF.

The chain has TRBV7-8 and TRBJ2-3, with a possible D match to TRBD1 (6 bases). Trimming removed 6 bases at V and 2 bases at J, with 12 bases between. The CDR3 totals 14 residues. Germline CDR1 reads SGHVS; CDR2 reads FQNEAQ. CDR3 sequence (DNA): TGTGCCAGCAGGAGGGACACTCTCACAGATACGCAGTATTTT. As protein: CASRRDTLTDTQYF.

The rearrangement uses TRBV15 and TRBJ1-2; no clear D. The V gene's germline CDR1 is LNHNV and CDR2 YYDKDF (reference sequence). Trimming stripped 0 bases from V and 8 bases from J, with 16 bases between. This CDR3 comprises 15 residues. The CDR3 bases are TGTGCCACCAGCAGAGAGAACGCAGGCCAAGGGGGCTACACCTTC. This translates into CATSRENAGQGGYTF.